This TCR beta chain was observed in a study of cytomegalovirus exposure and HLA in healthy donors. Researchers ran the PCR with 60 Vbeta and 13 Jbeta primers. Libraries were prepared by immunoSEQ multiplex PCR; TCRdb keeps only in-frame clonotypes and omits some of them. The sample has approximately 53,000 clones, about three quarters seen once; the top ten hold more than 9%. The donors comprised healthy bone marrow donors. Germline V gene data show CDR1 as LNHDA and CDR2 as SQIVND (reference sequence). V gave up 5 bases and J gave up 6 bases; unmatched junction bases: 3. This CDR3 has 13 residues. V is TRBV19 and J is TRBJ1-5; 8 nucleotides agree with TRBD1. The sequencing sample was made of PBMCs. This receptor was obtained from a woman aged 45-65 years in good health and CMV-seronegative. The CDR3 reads CASSVTGAQPQHF. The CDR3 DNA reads TGTGCCAGTAGTGTGACAGGGGCTCAGCCCCAGCATTTT.